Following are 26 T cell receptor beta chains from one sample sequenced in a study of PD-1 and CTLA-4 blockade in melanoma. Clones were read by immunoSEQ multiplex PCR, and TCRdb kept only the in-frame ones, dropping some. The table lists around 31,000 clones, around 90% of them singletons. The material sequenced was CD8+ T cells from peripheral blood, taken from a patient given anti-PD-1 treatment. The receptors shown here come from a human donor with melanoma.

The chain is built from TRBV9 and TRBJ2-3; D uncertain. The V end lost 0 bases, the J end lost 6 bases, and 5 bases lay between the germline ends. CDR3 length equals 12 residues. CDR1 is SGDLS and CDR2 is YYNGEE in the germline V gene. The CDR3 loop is CASSVVWDTQYF. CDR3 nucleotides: TGTGCCAGCAGCGTAGTATGGGATACGCAGTATTTT. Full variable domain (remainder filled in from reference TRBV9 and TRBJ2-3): DSGVTQTPKHLITATGQRVTLRCSPRSGDLSVYWYQQSLDQGLQFLIQYYNGEERAKGNILERFSAQQFPDLHSELNLSSLELGDSALYFCASSVVWDTQYFGPGTRLTVL.

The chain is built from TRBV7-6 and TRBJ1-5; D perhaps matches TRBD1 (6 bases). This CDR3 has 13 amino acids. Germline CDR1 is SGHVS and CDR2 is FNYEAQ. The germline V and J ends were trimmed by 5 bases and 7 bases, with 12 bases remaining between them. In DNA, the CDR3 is TGTGCCAGCAGCCGGGACACGTACCAGCCCCAGCATTTT. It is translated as CASSRDTYQPQHF. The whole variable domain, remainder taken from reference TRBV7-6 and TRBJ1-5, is GAGVSQSPRYKVTKRGQDVALRCDPISGHVSLYWYRQALGQGPEFLTYFNYEAQQDKSGLPNDRFSAERPEGSISTLTIQRTEQRDSAMYRCASSRDTYQPQHFGDGTRLSIL.

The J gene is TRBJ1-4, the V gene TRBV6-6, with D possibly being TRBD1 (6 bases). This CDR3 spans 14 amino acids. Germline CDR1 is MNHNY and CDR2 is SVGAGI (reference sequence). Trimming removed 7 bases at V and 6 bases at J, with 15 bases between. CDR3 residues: CASTSRDTDEKLFF. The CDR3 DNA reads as TGTGCCAGCACCTCTCGGGACACCGATGAAAAACTGTTTTTT.

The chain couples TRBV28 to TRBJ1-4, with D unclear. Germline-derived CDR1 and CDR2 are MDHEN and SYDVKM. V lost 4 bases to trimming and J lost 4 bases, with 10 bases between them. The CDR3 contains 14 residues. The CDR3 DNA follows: TGTGCCAGCAGTTCCAGGTGGGGTAATGAAAAACTGTTTTTT. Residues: CASSSRWGNEKLFF. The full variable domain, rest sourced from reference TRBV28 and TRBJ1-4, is DVKVTQSSRYLVKRTGEKVFLECVQDMDHENMFWYRQDPGLGLRLIYFSYDVKMKEKGDIPEGYSVSREKKERFSLILESASTNQTSMYLCASSSRWGNEKLFFGSGTQLSVL.

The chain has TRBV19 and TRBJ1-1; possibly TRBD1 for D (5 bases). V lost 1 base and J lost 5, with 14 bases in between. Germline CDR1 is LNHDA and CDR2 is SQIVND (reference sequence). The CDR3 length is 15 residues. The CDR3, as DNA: TGTGCCAGTAGTATAGGCTCAGGGATCAAAACTGAAGCTTTCTTT. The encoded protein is CASSIGSGIKTEAFF. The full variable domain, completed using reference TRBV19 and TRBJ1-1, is DGGITQSPKYLFRKEGQNVTLSCEQNLNHDAMYWYRQDPGQGLRLIYYSQIVNDFQKGDIAEGYSVSREKKESFPLTVTSAQKNPTAFYLCASSIGSGIKTEAFFGQGTRLTVV.

In DNA form, the CDR3 reads TGCGCCAGCAGTGATTCTTGGGGACAGGGGCCAAGAGGTGGAAACACCATATATTTT. Protein product: CASSDSWGQGPRGGNTIYF. The chain links TRBV10-2 to TRBJ1-3; 10 bases map to TRBD1. The length of the CDR3 is 19 residues. Germline V lookup: CDR1 WSHSY, CDR2 SAAADI. Trimming cost V 3 bases and J 3 bases; bases outside gene matches: 14.

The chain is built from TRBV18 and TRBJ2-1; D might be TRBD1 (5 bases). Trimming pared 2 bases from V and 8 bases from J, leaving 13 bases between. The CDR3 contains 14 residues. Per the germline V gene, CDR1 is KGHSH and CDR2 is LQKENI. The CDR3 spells CASSPAQGKDEQFF. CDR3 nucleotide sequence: TGTGCCAGCTCACCAGCGCAGGGTAAGGATGAGCAGTTCTTC.

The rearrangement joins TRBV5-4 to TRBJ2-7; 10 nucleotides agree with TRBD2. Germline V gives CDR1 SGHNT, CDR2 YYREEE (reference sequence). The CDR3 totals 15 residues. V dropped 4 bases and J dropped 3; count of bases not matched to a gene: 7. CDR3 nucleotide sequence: TGTGCCAGCAGCCGCGTCCAGCGGGAGGGCTACGAGCAGTACTTC. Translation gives CASSRVQREGYEQYF. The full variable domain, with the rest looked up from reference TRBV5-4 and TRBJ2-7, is ETGVTQSPTHLIKTRGQQVTLRCSSQSGHNTVSWYQQALGQGPQFIFQYYREEENGRGNFPPRFSGLQFPNYSSELNVNALELDDSALYLCASSRVQREGYEQYFGPGTRLTVT.

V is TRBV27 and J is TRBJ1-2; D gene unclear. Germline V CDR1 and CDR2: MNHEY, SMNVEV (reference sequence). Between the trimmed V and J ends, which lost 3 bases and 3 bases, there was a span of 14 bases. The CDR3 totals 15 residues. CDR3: CASSLRSGLDYGYTF. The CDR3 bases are TGTGCCAGCAGTTTGAGGAGTGGTCTGGACTATGGCTACACCTTC.

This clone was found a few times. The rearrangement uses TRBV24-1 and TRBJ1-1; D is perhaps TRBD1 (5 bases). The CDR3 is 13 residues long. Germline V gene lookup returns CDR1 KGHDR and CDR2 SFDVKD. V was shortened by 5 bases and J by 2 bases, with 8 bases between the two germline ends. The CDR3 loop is CATSGGGNTEAFF. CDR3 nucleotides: TGTGCCACCAGTGGGGGGGGAAACACTGAAGCTTTCTTT.

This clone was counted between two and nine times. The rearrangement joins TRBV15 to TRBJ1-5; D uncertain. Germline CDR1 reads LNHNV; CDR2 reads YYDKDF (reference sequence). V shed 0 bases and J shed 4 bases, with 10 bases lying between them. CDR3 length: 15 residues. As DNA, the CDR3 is TGTGCCACCAGCAGAGATCCGTCTGGAAATCAGCCCCAGCATTTT. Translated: CATSRDPSGNQPQHF. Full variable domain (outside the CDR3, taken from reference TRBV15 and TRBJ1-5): DAMVIQNPRYQVTQFGKPVTLSCSQTLNHNVMYWYQQKSSQAPKLLFHYYDKDFNNEADTPDNFQSRRPNTSFCFLDIRSPGLGDTAMYLCATSRDPSGNQPQHFGDGTRLSIL.

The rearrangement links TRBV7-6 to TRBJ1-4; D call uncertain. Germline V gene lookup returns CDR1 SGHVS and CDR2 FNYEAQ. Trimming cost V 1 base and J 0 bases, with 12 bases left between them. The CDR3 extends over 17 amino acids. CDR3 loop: CASSLDPAIATNEKLFF. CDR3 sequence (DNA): TGTGCCAGCAGCTTAGATCCAGCAATCGCAACTAATGAAAAACTGTTTTTT.

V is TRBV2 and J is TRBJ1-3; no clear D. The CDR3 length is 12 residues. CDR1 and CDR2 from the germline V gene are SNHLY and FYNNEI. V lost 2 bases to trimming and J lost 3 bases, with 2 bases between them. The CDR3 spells CASSEFGNTIYF. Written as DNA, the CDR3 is TGTGCCAGCAGTGAATTTGGAAACACCATATATTTT.

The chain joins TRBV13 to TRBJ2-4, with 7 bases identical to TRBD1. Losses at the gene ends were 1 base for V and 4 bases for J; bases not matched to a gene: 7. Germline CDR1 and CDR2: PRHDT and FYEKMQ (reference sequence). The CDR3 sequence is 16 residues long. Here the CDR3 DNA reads TGTGCCAGCAGCTTAGAGGGACAGTTGACAAAAAACATTCAGTACTTC. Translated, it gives CASSLEGQLTKNIQYF.

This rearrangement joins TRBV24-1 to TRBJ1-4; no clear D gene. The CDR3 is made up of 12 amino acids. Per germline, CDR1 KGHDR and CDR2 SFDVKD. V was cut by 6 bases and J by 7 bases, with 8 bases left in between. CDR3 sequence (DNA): TGTGCCACCAGTCTGTCAGGTGAAAAACTGTTTTTT. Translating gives CATSLSGEKLFF.

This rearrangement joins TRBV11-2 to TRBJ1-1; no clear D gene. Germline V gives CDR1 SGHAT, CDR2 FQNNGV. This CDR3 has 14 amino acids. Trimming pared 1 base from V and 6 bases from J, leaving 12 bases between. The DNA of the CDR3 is TGTGCCAGCAGCTTAGGGCTCAACCGACCTGAAGCTTTCTTT. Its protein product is CASSLGLNRPEAFF.

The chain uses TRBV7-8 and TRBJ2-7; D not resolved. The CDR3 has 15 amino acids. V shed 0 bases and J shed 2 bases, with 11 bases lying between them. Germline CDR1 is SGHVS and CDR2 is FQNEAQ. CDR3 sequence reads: CASSLASSYAYEQYF. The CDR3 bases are TGTGCCAGCAGCTTAGCGTCGAGCTACGCCTACGAGCAGTACTTC.

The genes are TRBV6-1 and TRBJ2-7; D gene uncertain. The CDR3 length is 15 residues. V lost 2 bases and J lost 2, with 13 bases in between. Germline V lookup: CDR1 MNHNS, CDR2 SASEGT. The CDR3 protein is CASSELDGPTYEQYF. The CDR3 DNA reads TGTGCCAGCAGTGAATTAGACGGACCAACCTACGAGCAGTACTTC.

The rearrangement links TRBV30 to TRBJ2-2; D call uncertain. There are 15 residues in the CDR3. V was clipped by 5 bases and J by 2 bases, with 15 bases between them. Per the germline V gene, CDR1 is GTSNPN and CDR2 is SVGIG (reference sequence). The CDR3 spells CAWDGRSHNTGELFF. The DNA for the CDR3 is TGTGCCTGGGACGGACGGTCCCATAACACCGGGGAGCTGTTTTTT.

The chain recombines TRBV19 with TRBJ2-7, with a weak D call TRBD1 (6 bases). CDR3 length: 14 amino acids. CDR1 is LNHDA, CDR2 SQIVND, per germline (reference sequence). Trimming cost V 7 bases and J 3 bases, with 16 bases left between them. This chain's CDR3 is CASKGAQGIYEQYF. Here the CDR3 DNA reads TGTGCCAGTAAAGGGGCCCAGGGGATCTACGAGCAGTACTTC.

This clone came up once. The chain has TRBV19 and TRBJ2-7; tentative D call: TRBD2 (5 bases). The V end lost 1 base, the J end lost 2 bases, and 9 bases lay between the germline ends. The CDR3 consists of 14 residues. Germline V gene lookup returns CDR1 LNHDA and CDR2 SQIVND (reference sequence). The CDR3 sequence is CASSIAEGAYEQYF. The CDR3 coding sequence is TGTGCCAGTAGTATAGCAGAGGGTGCCTACGAGCAGTACTTC.

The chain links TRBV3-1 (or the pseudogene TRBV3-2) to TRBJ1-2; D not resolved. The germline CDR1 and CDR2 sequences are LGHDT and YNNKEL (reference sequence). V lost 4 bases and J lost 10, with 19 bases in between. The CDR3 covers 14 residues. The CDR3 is CASSPRETLHVYTF. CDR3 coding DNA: TGTGCCAGCAGCCCCCGGGAGACGCTGCATGTCTACACCTTC.

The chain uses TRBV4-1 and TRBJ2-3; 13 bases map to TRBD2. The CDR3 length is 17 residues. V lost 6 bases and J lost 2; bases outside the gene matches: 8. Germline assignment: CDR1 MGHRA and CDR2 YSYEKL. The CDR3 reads CASRGTSGNFNTDTQYF. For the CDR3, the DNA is TGCGCCAGCAGGGGGACTAGCGGGAACTTTAACACAGATACGCAGTATTTT.

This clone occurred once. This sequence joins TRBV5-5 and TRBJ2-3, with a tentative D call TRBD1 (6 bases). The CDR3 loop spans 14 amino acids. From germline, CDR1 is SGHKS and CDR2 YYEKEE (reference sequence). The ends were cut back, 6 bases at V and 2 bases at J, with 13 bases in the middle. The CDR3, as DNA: TGTGCCAGCAACGGGGACACCTCCACAGATACGCAGTATTTT. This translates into CASNGDTSTDTQYF.

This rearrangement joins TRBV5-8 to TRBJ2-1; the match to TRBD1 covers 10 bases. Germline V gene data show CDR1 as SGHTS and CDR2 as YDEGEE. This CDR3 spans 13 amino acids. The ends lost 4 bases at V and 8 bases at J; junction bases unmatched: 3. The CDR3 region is CASSGGQGDEQFF. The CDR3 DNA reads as TGTGCCAGCAGCGGTGGACAGGGGGATGAGCAGTTCTTC.

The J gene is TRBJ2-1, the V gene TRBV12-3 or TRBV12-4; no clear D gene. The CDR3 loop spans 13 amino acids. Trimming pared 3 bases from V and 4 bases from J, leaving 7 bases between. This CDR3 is CASSFLNYNEQFF. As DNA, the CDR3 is TGTGCCAGCAGTTTCCTGAATTACAATGAGCAGTTCTTC.